The entry below describes one T cell receptor beta chain. Using its own MiXCR run on the 5' RACE reads, TCRdb lists one record per CDR3 protein. The sample comprises approximately 7,100 distinct CDR3 sequences, about three quarters of which are singletons, and about 5% rests with the top ten. Cells sorted as Tregs were CD4+, CD25+ and CD127-/low. The CDR3 consists of 17 residues. Looked up from germline, CDR1 is SGHTA and CDR2 is FQGNSA. The trim removed 2 bases at V and 0 bases at J, leaving 4 bases unmatched. This receptor was obtained from a female donor with breast cancer. Sample: tumor-infiltrating Tregs sorted from the breast tumor. The chain recombines TRBV7-2 with TRBJ2-1; 10 bases fit TRBD2. The CDR3, as DNA: TGTGCCAGCAGCTTATCTAGCGGGGGCCCCTCCTACAATGAGCAGTTCTTC. Protein product: CASSLSSGGPSYNEQFF.